A selection of T cell receptor beta chains follows, all from one sample in a study of blood T cell repertoires in COVID-19. The protocol was immunoSEQ multiplex PCR, while the TCRdb copy is restricted to in-frame clones and leaves out a portion. The data contain 250,000 or so clones, roughly 86% of them singletons. Specimen: PBMCs or T cells enriched from blood (not recorded which). The receptors shown here come from a woman under 30 who had recovered from COVID-19. Each CDR3 is given with its conserved first and last residue. D genes are given only for firm matches. Part of the rows lack a size; the others show once, few, many or a class for expanded clones.

TGTGCCAGCAGCGTAGTAAGCGGGAGGGGTTACAATGAGCAGTTCTTC CASSVVSGRGYNEQFF - TRBD2 TRBJ2-1 TRBV9
TGTGCCAGCAGCCCCCACTTAGGGACAGGCCTTCAAGAGACCCAGTACTTC CASSPHLGTGLQETQYF - TRBD1 TRBJ2-5 TRBV5-6
TGTGCCAGCAGCAAGTTGGGACAGGGGGGAATTCATCAGCCCCAGCATTTT CASSKLGQGGIHQPQHF - - TRBJ1-5 TRBV21-1
TGCGCCAGCAGCCCGTTCTTGGGCTGGACCGGGGAGCTGTTTTTT CASSPFLGWTGELFF - - TRBJ2-2 TRBV4-3
TGCGCCAGCAGCATTACTAGCGCCTTCCCATACAATGAGCAGTTCTTC CASSITSAFPYNEQFF - TRBD2 TRBJ2-1 TRBV5-1
TGTGCCTGGATGCCTCTAGCGGGAGGACTACATGAGCAGTTCTTC CAWMPLAGGLHEQFF - TRBD2 TRBJ2-1 TRBV30
TGTGCCACCAGTGAGCGGGCCTTTAATGGTGAGACCCAGTACTTC CATSERAFNGETQYF - - TRBJ2-5 TRBV24-1
TGTGCCATCATGGTGGCAGACTCCTACGAGCAGTACTTC CAIMVADSYEQYF - - TRBJ2-7 TRBV10-3
TGTGCCAGCAGCTTAGGATGGGGGGGCACCGGGGAGCTGTTTTTT CASSLGWGGTGELFF - TRBD2 TRBJ2-2 TRBV7-6
TGTGCCAGCAGACTGGGGGGGGCCGGGGAGACCCAGTACTTC CASRLGGAGETQYF - - TRBJ2-5 TRBV5-5
TGTGCCAGCAGGCGGACAGGGGCTTTGAACACTGAAGCTTTCTTT CASRRTGALNTEAFF - TRBD1 TRBJ1-1 TRBV27
TGTGCCAGTAGTATAGGCTCCACCAGCTCCTACGAGCAGTACTTC CASSIGSTSSYEQYF - - TRBJ2-7 TRBV19
TGCGCCAGCAGCCAAGATCTTAACAGCCAAGAGACCCAGTACTTC CASSQDLNSQETQYF - - TRBJ2-5 TRBV4-3
TGTGCTAGTGGTTTGGATTTCGCGGGGTACACGACATCGCCGAACACCGGGGAGCTGTTTTTT CASGLDFAGYTTSPNTGELFF - - TRBJ2-2 TRBV12-5
TGTGCCACCAGTGCCCTTTTCTACCCCGGCAGCGCTATTACCAAAAGCTATAGCAATCAGCCCCAGCATTTT CATSALFYPGSAITKSYSNQPQHF - - TRBJ1-5 TRBV24-1
TGCAGCGTTGAACTGGCACAGGGCGATGGCTACACCTTC CSVELAQGDGYTF - - TRBJ1-2 TRBV29-1
TGTGCCAGCAGTTTACTGGGACAGGGGGGGGTCAATGAGCAGTTCTTC CASSLLGQGGVNEQFF - TRBD1 TRBJ2-1 TRBV27
TGTGCCAGCAGCTTAGCGACGGCGGGGTTTTTAACCGATACGCAGTATTTT CASSLATAGFLTDTQYF once - TRBJ2-3 TRBV7-9
TGTGCCAGCAGCGAGGGACAGGATCCCTCTACTAACTATGGCTACACCTTC CASSEGQDPSTNYGYTF - TRBD1 TRBJ1-2 TRBV2
TGTGCCAGTAGTATTGATCGGGAGCGAATTGAAGCTTTCTTT CASSIDRERIEAFF once - TRBJ1-1 TRBV19
TGTGCCAGCAGCTTAGAACAAGCTAGCGGAAACAATGAGCAGTTCTTC CASSLEQASGNNEQFF - TRBD2 TRBJ2-1 TRBV11-2